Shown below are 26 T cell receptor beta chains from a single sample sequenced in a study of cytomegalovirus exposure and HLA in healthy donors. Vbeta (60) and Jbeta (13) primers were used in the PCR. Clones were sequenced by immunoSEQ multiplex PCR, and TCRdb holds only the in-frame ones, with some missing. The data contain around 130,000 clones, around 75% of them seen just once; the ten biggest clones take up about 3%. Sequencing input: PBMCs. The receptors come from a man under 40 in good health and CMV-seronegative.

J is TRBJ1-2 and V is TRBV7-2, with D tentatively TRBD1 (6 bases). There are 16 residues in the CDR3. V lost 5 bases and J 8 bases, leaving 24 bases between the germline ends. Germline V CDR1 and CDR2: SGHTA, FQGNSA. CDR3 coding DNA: TGTGCCAGCAGCCAACATATGACCGGGACAAGCGGAGGCTACACCTTC. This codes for CASSQHMTGTSGGYTF. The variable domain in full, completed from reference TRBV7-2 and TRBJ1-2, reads GAGVSQSPSNKVTEKGKDVELRCDPISGHTALYWYRQSLGQGLEFLIYFQGNSAPDKSGLPSDRFSAERTGGSVSTLTIQRTQQEDSAVYLCASSQHMTGTSGGYTFGSGTRLTVV.

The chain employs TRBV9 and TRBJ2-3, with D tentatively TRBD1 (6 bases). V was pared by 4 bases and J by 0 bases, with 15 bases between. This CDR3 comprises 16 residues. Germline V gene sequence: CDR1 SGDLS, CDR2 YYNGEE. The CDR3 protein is CASSTGHLKSTDTQYF. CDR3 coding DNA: TGTGCCAGCAGCACGGGACACCTAAAAAGCACAGATACGCAGTATTTT.

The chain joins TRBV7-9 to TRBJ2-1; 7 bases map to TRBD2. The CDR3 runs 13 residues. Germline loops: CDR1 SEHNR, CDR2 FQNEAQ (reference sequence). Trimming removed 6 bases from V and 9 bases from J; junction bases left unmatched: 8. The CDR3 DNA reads TGTGCCAGCAGTTCCATGGGGGGGGGTGAGCAGTTCTTC. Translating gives CASSSMGGGEQFF.

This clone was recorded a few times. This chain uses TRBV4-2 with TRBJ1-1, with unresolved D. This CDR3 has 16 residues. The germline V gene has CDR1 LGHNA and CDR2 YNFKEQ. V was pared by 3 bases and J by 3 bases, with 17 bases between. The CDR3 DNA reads TGTGCCAGCAGCCATGAGGGCTGGGAAGGACACACTGAAGCTTTCTTT. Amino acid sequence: CASSHEGWEGHTEAFF.

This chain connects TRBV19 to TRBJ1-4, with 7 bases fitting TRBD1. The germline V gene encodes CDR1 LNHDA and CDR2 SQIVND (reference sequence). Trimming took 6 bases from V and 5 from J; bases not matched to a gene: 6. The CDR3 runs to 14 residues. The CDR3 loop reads CASSADRANEKLFF. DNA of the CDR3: TGTGCCAGTAGCGCCGACAGGGCAAATGAAAAACTGTTTTTT.

CDR3 nucleotide sequence: TGTGCCAGCAGCTTATCGGGACACAGGAACACTGAAGCTTTCTTT. Its translation is CASSLSGHRNTEAFF. This chain links TRBV9 with TRBJ1-1, with D perhaps matching TRBD1 (6 bases). V lost 4 bases and J 1 base, leaving 14 bases between the germline ends. The CDR3 spans 15 residues. CDR1 and CDR2 (germline): SGDLS, YYNGEE.

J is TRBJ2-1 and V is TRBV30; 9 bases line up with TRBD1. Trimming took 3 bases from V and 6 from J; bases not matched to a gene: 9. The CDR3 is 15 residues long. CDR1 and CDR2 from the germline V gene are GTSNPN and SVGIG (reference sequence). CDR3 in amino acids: CAWSTKGQGTNEQFF. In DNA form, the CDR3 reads TGTGCCTGGAGCACCAAGGGACAGGGCACCAATGAGCAGTTCTTC.

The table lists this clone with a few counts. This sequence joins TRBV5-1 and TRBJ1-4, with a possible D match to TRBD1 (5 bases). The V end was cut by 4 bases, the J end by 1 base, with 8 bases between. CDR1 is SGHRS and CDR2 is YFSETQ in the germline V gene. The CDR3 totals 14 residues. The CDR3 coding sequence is TGCGCCAGCAGCGCTCAGGGAACTAATGAAAAACTGTTTTTT. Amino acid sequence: CASSAQGTNEKLFF.

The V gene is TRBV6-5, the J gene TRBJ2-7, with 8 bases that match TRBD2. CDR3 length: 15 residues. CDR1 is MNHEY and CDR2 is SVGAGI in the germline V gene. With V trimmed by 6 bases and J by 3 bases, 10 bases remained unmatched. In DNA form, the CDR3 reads TGTGCCAGCAGGCGGTCTAGCGGGTGGCTCTACGAGCAGTACTTC. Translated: CASRRSSGWLYEQYF.

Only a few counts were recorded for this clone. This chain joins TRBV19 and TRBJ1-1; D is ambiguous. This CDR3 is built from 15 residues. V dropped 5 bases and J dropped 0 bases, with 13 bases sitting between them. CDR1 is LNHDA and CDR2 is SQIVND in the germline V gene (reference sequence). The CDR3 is CASSPATELNTEAFF. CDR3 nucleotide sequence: TGTGCCAGTAGTCCCGCTACTGAGTTGAACACTGAAGCTTTCTTT.

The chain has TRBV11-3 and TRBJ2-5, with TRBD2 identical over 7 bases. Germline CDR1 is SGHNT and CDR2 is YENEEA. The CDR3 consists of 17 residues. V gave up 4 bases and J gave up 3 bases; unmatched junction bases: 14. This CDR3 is CASSYGRAGEEEETQYF. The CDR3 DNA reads TGTGCCAGCAGCTATGGGCGGGCGGGGGAGGAAGAAGAGACCCAGTACTTC.

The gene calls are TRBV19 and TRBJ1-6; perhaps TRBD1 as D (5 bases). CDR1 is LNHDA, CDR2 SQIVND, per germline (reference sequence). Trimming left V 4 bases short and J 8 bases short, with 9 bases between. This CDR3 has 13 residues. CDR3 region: CASSKQVDSPLHF. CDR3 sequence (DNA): TGTGCCAGTAGTAAACAGGTTGATTCACCCCTCCACTTT.

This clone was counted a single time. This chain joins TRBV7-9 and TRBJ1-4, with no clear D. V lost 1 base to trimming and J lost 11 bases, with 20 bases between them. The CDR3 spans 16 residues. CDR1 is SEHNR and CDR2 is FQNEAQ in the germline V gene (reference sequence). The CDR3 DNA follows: TGTGCCAGCAGCTTAGAGGGAGGGTTTATGACTGAGAAACTGTTTTTT. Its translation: CASSLEGGFMTEKLFF.

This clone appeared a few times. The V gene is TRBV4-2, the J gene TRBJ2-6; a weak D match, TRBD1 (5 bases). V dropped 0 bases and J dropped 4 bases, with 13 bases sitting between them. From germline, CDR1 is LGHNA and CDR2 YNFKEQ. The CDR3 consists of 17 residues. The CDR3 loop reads CASSQDHGANGANVLTF. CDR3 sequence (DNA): TGTGCCAGCAGCCAAGATCATGGGGCTAACGGGGCCAACGTCCTGACTTTC.

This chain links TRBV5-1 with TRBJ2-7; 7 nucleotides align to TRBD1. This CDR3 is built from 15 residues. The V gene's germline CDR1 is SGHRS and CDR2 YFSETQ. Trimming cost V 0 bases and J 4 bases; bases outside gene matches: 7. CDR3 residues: CASSLGGTDLYEQYF. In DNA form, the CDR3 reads TGCGCCAGCAGCTTGGGAGGGACAGACTTATACGAGCAGTACTTC.

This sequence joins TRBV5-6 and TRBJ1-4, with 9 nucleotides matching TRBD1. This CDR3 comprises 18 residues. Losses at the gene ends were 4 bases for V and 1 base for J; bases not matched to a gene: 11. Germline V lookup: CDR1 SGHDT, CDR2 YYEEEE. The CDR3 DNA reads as TGTGCCAGCAGCCTTCGGACAGGACAGGGGATAACTAATGAAAAACTGTTTTTT. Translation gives CASSLRTGQGITNEKLFF.

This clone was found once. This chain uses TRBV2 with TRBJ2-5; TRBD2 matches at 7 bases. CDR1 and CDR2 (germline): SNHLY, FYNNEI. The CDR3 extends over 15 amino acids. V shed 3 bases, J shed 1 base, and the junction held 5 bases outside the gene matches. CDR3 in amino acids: CASSDASGAQETQYF. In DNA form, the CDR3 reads TGTGCCAGCAGTGACGCTAGCGGAGCCCAAGAGACCCAGTACTTC.

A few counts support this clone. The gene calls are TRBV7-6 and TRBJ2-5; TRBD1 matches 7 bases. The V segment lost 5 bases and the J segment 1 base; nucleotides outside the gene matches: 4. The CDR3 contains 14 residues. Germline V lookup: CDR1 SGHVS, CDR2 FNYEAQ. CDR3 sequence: CASSPTGAQETQYF. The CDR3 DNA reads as TGTGCCAGCAGCCCAACAGGGGCCCAAGAGACCCAGTACTTC.

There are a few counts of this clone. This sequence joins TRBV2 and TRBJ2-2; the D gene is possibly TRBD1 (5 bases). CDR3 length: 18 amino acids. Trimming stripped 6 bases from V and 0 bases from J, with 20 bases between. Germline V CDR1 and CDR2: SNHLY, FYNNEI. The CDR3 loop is CASRANARTYANTGELFF. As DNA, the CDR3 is TGTGCCAGCAGGGCTAACGCTAGGACATACGCGAACACCGGGGAGCTGTTTTTT.

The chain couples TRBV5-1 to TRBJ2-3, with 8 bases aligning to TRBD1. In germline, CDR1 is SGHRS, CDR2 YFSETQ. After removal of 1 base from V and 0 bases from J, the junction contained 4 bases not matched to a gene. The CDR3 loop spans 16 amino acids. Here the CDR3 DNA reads TGCGCCAGCAGCTTGCAGGGGGCCGGGAGCACAGATACGCAGTATTTT. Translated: CASSLQGAGSTDTQYF.

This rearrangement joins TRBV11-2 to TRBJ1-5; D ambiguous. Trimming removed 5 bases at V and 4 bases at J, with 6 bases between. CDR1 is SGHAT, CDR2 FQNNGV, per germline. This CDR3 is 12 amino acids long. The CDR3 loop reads CASSPENQPQHF. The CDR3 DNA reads TGTGCCAGCAGCCCCGAGAATCAGCCCCAGCATTTT.

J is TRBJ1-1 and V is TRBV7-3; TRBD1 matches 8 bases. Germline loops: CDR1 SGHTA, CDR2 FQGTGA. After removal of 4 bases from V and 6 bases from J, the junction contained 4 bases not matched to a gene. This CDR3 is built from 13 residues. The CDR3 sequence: CASSSDRDAEAFF. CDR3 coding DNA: TGTGCCAGCAGCTCGGACAGGGATGCTGAAGCTTTCTTT. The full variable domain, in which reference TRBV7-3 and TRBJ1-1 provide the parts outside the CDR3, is GAGVSQTPSNKVTEKGKYVELRCDPISGHTALYWYRQSLGQGPEFLIYFQGTGAADDSGLPNDRFFAVRPEGSVSTLKIQRTERGDSAVYLCASSSDRDAEAFFGQGTRLTVV.

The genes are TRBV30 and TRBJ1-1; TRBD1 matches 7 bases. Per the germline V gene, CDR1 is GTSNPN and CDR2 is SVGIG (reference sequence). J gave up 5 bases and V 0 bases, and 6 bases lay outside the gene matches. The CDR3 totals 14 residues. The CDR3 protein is CAWSVSAGGTEAFF. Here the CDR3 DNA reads TGTGCCTGGAGTGTATCTGCAGGGGGTACTGAAGCTTTCTTT. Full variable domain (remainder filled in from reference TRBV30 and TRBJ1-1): SQTIHQWPATLVQPVGSPLSLECTVEGTSNPNLYWYRQAAGRGLQLLFYSVGIGQISSEVPQNLSASRPQDRQFILSSKKLLLSDSGFYLCAWSVSAGGTEAFFGQGTRLTVV.

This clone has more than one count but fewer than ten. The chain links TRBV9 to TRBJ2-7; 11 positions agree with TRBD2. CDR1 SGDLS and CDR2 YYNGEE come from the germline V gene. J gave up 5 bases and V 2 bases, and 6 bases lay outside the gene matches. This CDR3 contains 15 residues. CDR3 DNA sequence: TGTGCCAGCAGCGTCTCAACTAGCGGGAGCGACGAGCAGTACTTC. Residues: CASSVSTSGSDEQYF.

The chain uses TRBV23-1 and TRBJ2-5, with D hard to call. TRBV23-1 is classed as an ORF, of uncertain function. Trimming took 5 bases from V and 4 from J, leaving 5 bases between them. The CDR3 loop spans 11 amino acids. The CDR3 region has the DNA TGCGCCAGCAGTTTCGGAGAGACCCAGTACTTC. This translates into CASSFGETQYF.

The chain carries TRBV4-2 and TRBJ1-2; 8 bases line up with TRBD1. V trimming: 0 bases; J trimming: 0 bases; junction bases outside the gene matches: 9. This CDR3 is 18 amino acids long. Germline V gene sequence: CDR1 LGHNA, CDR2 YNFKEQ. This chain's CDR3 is CASSQDRSGTGSNYGYTF. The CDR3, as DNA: TGTGCCAGCAGCCAAGATCGCAGCGGGACAGGTTCTAACTATGGCTACACCTTC.